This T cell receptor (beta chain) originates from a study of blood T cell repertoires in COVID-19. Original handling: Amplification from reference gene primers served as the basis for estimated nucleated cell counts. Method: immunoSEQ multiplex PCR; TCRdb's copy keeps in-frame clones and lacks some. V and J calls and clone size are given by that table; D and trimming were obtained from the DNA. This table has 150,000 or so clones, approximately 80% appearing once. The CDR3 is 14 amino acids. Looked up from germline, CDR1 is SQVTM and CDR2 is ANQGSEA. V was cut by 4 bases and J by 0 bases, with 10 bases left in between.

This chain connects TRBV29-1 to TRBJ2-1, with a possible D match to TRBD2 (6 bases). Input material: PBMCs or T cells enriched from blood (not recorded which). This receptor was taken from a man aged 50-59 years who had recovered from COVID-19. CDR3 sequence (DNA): TGCAGCGTTGGTAGTAGCGGCTCCTACAATGAGCAGTTCTTC. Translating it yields CSVGSSGSYNEQFF.